This TCR beta chain emerged from a study of OX40 agonist ivuxolimab in advanced cancers. Study context: An agonistic human IgG2 monoclonal antibody against OX40 (CD134) was given. The study reported partial responses in three patients: one hepatocellular carcinoma, two cutaneous melanoma. The dose-escalation cohort had hepatocellular carcinoma, melanoma, renal cell or head and neck cancer.

CDR1 is KGHSH, CDR2 LQKENI, per germline. After removal of 1 base from V and 0 bases from J, the junction contained 2 bases not matched to a gene. The CDR3 sequence is 15 residues long. The count of this clone is one. TCRdb's copy holds only in-frame clones and misses some; the assay was immunoSEQ multiplex PCR. The sample contains 75,000 to 90,000 clones, 92% of which appear only once. The source was CD4+ or CD8+ T cells sorted from blood, collected in a trial of the OX40 agonist ivuxolimab. The V and J genes are TRBV18 and TRBJ2-7; 8 nucleotides match TRBD2. The receptor comes from an adult with an advanced solid tumor such as melanoma, head and neck, liver or kidney cancer. This chain's CDR3 is CASSPRAGASYEQYF. CDR3 DNA: TGTGCCAGCTCACCACGAGCGGGGGCCTCCTACGAGCAGTACTTC.